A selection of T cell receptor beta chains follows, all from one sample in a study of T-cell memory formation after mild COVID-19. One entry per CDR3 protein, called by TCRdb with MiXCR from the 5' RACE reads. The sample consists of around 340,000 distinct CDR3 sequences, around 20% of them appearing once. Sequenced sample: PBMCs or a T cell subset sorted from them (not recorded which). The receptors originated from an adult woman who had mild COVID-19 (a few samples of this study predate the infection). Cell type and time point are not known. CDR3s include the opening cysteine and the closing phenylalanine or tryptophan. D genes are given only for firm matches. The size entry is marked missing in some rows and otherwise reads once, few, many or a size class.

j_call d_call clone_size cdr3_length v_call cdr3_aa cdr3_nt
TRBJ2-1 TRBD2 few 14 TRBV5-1 CASSIGDGTRGWFF TGCGCCAGCAGCATAGGAGACGGGACTAGAGGTTGGTTCTTC
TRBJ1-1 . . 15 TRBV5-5 CASTLSLVGGTEAFF TGTGCCAGCACCCTTAGTCTCGTGGGGGGCACTGAAGCTTTCTTT
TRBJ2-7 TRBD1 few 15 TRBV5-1 CASSLAGQGFYEQYF TGCGCCAGCAGCTTGGCGGGACAGGGGTTCTACGAGCAGTACTTC
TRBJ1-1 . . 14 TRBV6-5 CASSYGKAGNEAFF TGTGCCAGCAGTTACGGGAAGGCCGGGAATGAAGCTTTCTTT
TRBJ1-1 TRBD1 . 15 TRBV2 CASKPDRGGNTEAFF TGTGCCAGCAAACCCGACAGGGGTGGTAACACTGAAGCTTTCTTT
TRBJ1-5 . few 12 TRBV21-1 CAGGGPNQPQHF TGTGCCGGCGGAGGGCCCAATCAGCCCCAGCATTTT
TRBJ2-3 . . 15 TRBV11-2 CASNYGGAGGDTQYF TGTGCCAGCAATTATGGGGGGGCTGGCGGAGATACGCAGTATTTT
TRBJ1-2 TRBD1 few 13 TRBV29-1 CSVRTGEDYGYTF TGCAGCGTCCGGACAGGGGAGGACTATGGCTACACCTTC
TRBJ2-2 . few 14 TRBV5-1 CASSLDRSLGELFF TGCGCCAGCAGCTTGGACAGGTCTCTGGGGGAGCTGTTTTTT
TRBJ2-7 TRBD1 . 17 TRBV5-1 CASSLDPGQGRSYEQYF TGCGCCAGCAGCTTGGACCCGGGACAGGGGCGCTCCTACGAGCAGTACTTC
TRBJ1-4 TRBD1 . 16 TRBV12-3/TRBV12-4 CASSTGTVGLNEKLFF TGTGCCAGCAGCACCGGGACAGTGGGGCTAAATGAAAAACTGTTTTTT
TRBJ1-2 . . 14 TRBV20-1 CSAAQTPVSASEPF TGCAGTGCTGCGCAGACCCCGGTCTCCGCCAGCGAACCCTTC
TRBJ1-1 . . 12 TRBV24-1 CATTGAFGSAFF TGTGCCACCACAGGGGCTTTCGGGTCAGCTTTCTTT
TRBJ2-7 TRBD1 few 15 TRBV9 CASSVASGTGAEQYF TGTGCCAGCAGCGTAGCGTCAGGGACAGGGGCCGAGCAGTACTTC
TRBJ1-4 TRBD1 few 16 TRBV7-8 CASSPRGTGGGEKLFF TGTGCCAGCAGCCCGAGGGGGACAGGGGGCGGTGAAAAACTGTTTTTT
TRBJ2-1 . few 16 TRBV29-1 CSVVQGLGYSYNEQFF TGCAGCGTTGTTCAGGGCTTAGGGTACTCCTACAATGAGCAGTTCTTC
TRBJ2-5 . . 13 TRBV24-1 CATSEPWQETQYF TGTGCCACCAGTGAACCATGGCAAGAGACCCAGTACTTC
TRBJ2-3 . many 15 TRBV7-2 CASTHASGSTDTQYF TGTGCCAGCACCCACGCCTCCGGTAGCACAGATACGCAGTATTTT
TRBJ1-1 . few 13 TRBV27 CASSSSMNTEAFF TGTGCCAGCAGCAGTTCTATGAACACTGAAGCTTTCTTT
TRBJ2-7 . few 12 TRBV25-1 CASTDRGYEQYF TGTGCCAGCACTGATCGCGGATACGAGCAGTACTTC
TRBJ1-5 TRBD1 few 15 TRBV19 CASSPDRAHNQPQHF TGTGCCAGTAGTCCTGACAGGGCCCACAATCAGCCCCAGCATTTT
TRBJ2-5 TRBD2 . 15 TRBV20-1 CSARDLAGAGETQYF TGCAGTGCTAGAGACCTAGCGGGAGCGGGGGAGACCCAGTACTTC
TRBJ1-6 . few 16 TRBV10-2 CASSESLYRANSPLHF TGCGCCAGCAGTGAGTCGCTGTACAGGGCCAATTCACCCCTCCACTTT
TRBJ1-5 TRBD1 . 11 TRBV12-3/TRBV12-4 CASSRGDRSDF TGTGCCAGCAGCCGGGGGGACAGGAGCGATTTT
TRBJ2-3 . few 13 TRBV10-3 CAIGETGTDTQYF TGTGCCATCGGAGAAACGGGCACAGATACGCAGTATTTT
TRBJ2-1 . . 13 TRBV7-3 CASSLFYEDEQFF TGTGCCAGCAGCCTCTTCTACGAGGATGAGCAGTTCTTC
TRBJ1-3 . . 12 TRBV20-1 CSAARRGNTIYF TGCAGTGCCGCCCGGAGAGGAAACACCATATATTTT
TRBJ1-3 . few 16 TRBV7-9 CASSPWAIPSGNTIYF TGTGCCAGCAGCCCCTGGGCCATCCCCTCTGGAAACACCATATATTTT
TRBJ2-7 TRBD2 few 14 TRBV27 CASSRAGVSYEQYF TGTGCCAGCAGTCGGGCGGGAGTCTCCTACGAGCAGTACTTC
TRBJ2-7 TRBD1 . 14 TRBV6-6 CASSPTGISYEQYF TGTGCCAGCAGTCCGACAGGGATTAGTTACGAGCAGTACTTC
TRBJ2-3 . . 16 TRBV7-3 CASSPIGGGRTDTQYF TGTGCCAGCAGCCCTATTGGGGGCGGGAGAACAGATACGCAGTATTTT
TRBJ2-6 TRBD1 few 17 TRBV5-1 CASSLSTGVSGANVLTF TGCGCCAGCAGCTTGTCGACAGGGGTCTCTGGGGCCAACGTCCTGACTTTC
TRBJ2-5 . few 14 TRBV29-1 CSVDPSQGQETQYF TGCAGCGTTGACCCCTCGCAGGGCCAAGAGACCCAGTACTTC
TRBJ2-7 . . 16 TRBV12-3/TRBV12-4 CASSLYSGTKKYEQYF TGTGCCAGCAGCCTATATTCCGGGACAAAAAAGTACGAGCAGTACTTC
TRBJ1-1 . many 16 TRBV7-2 CASIRRAGPINTEAFF TGTGCCAGCATCCGTCGGGCAGGACCCATAAACACTGAAGCTTTCTTT
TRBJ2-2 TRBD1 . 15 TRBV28 CASSRAGTGAGELFF TGTGCCAGCAGTCGAGCCGGGACAGGGGCCGGGGAGCTGTTTTTT
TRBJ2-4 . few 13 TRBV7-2 CASSLAPQNIQYF TGTGCCAGCAGCTTGGCCCCTCAAAACATTCAGTACTTC
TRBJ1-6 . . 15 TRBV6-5 CASSSLGAKGSPLHF TGTGCCAGCAGTTCCCTCGGGGCCAAGGGTTCACCCCTCCACTTT
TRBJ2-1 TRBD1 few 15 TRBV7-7 CASSLGDSPYNEQFF TGTGCTAGCAGCTTAGGGGACAGCCCCTACAATGAGCAGTTCTTC
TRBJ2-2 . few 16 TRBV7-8 CASSLVQLGDTGELFF TGTGCCAGCAGCTTAGTACAACTGGGGGACACCGGGGAGCTGTTTTTT
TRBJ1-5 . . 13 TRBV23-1 CASSQSGAQPQHF TGCGCCAGCAGTCAATCAGGGGCTCAGCCCCAGCATTTT